This T cell receptor (beta chain) was sequenced in a study of T cell repertoires in cytomegalovirus infection. TCRdb redid the calling of the reads with MiXCR, one entry per CDR3 protein. The top ten hold around 15% of the sample, which has approximately 910,000 distinct CDR3 sequences, about 33% seen once. This clonotype was counted many times. Its antigen is unidentified. The sequence was obtained from a human donor in good health (CMV status not recorded). Some clones in this sample may be carry-over from other donors' samples. The sample was cultured CD8+ T cells from PBMCs, taken from culture after CMV antigen stimulation.

CDR3 nucleotide sequence: TGTGCCAGCAGCTCCATTGGGGGCTATGAAGCTTTCTTT. It translates to CASSSIGGYEAFF. This chain joins TRBV7-3 and TRBJ1-1, with a tentative D call TRBD1 (6 bases). The germline CDR1 and CDR2 sequences are SGHTA and FQGTGA. The CDR3 contains 13 residues. The V and J ends lost 4 bases and 7 bases respectively, with 13 bases between them.